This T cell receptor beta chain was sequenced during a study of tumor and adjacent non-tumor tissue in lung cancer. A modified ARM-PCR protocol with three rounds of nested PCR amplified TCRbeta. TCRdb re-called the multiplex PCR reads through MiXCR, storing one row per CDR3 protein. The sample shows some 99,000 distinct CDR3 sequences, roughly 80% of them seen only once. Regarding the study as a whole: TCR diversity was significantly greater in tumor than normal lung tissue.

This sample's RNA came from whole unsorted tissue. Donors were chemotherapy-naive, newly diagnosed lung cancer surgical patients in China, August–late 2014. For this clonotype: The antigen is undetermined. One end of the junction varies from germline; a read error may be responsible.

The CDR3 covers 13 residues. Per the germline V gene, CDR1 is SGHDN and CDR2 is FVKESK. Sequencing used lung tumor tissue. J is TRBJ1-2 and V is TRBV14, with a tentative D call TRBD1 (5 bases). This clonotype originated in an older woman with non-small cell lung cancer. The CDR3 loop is CASSHTRGVASTF. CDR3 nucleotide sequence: TGTGCCAGCAGCCACACCCGGGGCGTGGCTAGCACATTC. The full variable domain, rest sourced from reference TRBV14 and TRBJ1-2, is EAGVTQFPSHSVIEKGQTVTLRCDPISGHDNLYWYRRVMGKEIKFLLHFVKESKQDESGMPNNRFLAERTGGTYSTLKVQPAELEDSGVYFCASSHTRGVASTFGSGTRLTVV.